The 10 T cell receptor beta chains in this list originate from one sample, sequenced in a study of Ad26.COV2.S vaccination and SARS-CoV-2 variants. The data were produced by immunoSEQ multiplex PCR, yet TCRdb's version contains in-frame clones alone and is incomplete. The table lists 300,000 to 450,000 clones, around 92% of them singletons. The source material was peripheral blood, sampled after recovery from COVID-19. All receptors derive from a human donor who had recovered from COVID-19.

CDR3 sequence reads: CAASGTGELFF. The CDR3, as DNA: TGTGCTGCCTCAGGGACCGGGGAGCTGTTTTTT. This chain connects TRBV12-5 to TRBJ2-2, with D perhaps matching TRBD1 (5 bases). Trimming cost V 11 bases and J 5 bases, with 9 bases left between them. Per the germline V gene, CDR1 is LGHNT and CDR2 is FRNRAP. The CDR3 spans 11 residues.

In its sample, this clone was seen once. The rearrangement uses TRBV7-2 and TRBJ2-3; 11 positions agree with TRBD2. This CDR3 contains 14 residues. The junction had 3 bases not matched to a gene; V was cut back by 9 bases and J by 1 base. The V gene's germline CDR1 is SGHTA and CDR2 FQGNSA. The CDR3 is CASSGGAGTDTQYF. Here the CDR3 DNA reads TGTGCCAGTAGCGGGGGGGCCGGCACAGATACGCAGTATTTT.

The chain couples TRBV29-1 to TRBJ2-5, with D maybe TRBD1 (7 bases). Trimming pared 4 bases from V and 4 bases from J, leaving 19 bases between. Germline assignment: CDR1 SQVTM and CDR2 ANQGSEA. The CDR3 runs 15 residues. The CDR3 coding sequence is TGCAGCGTTGGGGCGGGGCAGGGGGGACCAGAGACCCAGTACTTC. This codes for CSVGAGQGGPETQYF.

The gene calls are TRBV9 and TRBJ2-1; D may be TRBD2 (7 bases). The CDR3 is 15 residues long. V was clipped by 0 bases and J by 9 bases, with 16 bases between them. Germline CDR1 reads SGDLS; CDR2 reads YYNGEE. The CDR3 region is CASSVVGGALGEQFF. In nucleotides, the CDR3 is TGTGCCAGCAGCGTAGTAGGGGGGGCATTAGGTGAGCAGTTCTTC.

This sequence joins TRBV5-4 and TRBJ1-1; a weak D match, TRBD1 (5 bases). Germline V gene lookup returns CDR1 SGHNT and CDR2 YYREEE (reference sequence). Trimming removed 4 bases at V and 3 bases at J, with 10 bases between. This CDR3 contains 13 residues. The CDR3: CASSRWGYTEAFF. The CDR3 region has the DNA TGTGCCAGCAGCCGGTGGGGGTACACTGAAGCTTTCTTT. Variable domain in full (rest from reference TRBV5-4 and TRBJ1-1): ETGVTQSPTHLIKTRGQQVTLRCSSQSGHNTVSWYQQALGQGPQFIFQYYREEENGRGNFPPRFSGLQFPNYSSELNVNALELDDSALYLCASSRWGYTEAFFGQGTRLTVV.

The gene calls are TRBV4-3 and TRBJ1-5; D ambiguous. The CDR3 is made up of 15 amino acids. The V gene lost 0 bases and the J gene lost 0 bases, with 6 bases spanning the gap. Germline V lookup: CDR1 LGHNA, CDR2 YSLEER. In DNA form, the CDR3 reads TGCGCCAGCAGCCAAGATACAGCTAGCAATCAGCCCCAGCATTTT. Its protein is CASSQDTASNQPQHF.

This clone was seen once. V usage is TRBV2 and J usage is TRBJ2-1; D unclear. This CDR3 is 12 amino acids long. Trimming removed 6 bases at V and 4 bases at J, with 7 bases between. Germline V gene lookup returns CDR1 SNHLY and CDR2 FYNNEI. Here the CDR3 reads CASRSPYNEQFF. The CDR3 DNA is TGTGCCAGCAGGTCTCCGTACAATGAGCAGTTCTTC.

The V and J genes are TRBV6-2 or TRBV6-3 and TRBJ1-2, with 8 bases fitting TRBD1. Per germline, CDR1 MNHEY and CDR2 SVGEGT. The CDR3 loop spans 14 amino acids. Losses at the gene ends were 2 bases for V and 8 bases for J; bases not matched to a gene: 7. The CDR3 region has the DNA TGTGCCAGCAGTTACATCCGGACAGGGAACGGCTACACCTTC. Its translation is CASSYIRTGNGYTF.

V usage is TRBV6-6 and J usage is TRBJ2-6; D gene uncertain. From germline, CDR1 is MNHNY and CDR2 SVGAGI (reference sequence). V dropped 6 bases and J dropped 1 base, with 13 bases sitting between them. The CDR3 spans 16 residues. CDR3 in DNA: TGTGCCAGCAGGGCCTGGGTTCAATCTGGGGCCAACGTCCTGACTTTC. This codes for CASRAWVQSGANVLTF.

This chain connects TRBV19 to TRBJ2-6; 8 bases align to TRBD2. CDR1 is LNHDA, CDR2 SQIVND, per germline (reference sequence). V gave up 4 bases and J gave up 0 bases; unmatched junction bases: 11. This CDR3 spans 19 amino acids. The CDR3 reads CASSTRRAGVRSGANVLTF. The CDR3 nucleotides read TGTGCCAGTAGTACCCGTAGAGCGGGGGTTCGCTCTGGGGCCAACGTCCTGACTTTC.